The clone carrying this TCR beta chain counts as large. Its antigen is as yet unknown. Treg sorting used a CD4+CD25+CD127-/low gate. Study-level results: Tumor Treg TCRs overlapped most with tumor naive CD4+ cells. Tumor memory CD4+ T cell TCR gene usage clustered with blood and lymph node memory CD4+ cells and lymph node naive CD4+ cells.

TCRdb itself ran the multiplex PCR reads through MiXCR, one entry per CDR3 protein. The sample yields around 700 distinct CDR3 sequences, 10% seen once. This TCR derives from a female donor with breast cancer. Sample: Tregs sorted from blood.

Here the CDR3 DNA reads TGTGCCAGCAGTCCCCGGGACCTCTATGGCTACACCTTC. Translating gives CASSPRDLYGYTF. J is TRBJ1-2 and V is TRBV12-3 or TRBV12-4; possibly TRBD1 for D (5 bases). This CDR3 is built from 13 residues. V was pared by 5 bases and J by 4 bases, with 11 bases between.